Listed here are 15 T cell receptor beta chains from one sample, sequenced in a study of T cell responses to AZD1222 COVID-19 vaccine. Produced via immunoSEQ multiplex PCR; TCRdb's table is partial and in-frame only. Found here are roughly 97,000 clones, roughly 90% of them singletons; the top ten hold around 7%. The input for sequencing was peripheral blood, taken on day 0 of AZD1222 vaccination. These receptors were obtained from an adult in good health.

This clone has a handful of counts. The V gene is TRBV9, the J gene TRBJ2-5; the D is unclear. Trimming took 3 bases from V and 2 from J, leaving 11 bases between them. The CDR3 extends over 14 amino acids. The germline V gene encodes CDR1 SGDLS and CDR2 YYNGEE. This CDR3 reads CASSAPFSQETQYF. CDR3 nucleotide sequence: TGTGCCAGCAGCGCCCCCTTCAGTCAAGAGACCCAGTACTTC.

The chain has TRBV29-1 and TRBJ1-2, with D perhaps TRBD1 (6 bases). Between the trimmed V and J ends, which lost 4 bases and 5 bases, there was a span of 11 bases. CDR1 and CDR2 from the germline V gene are SQVTM and ANQGSEA. The CDR3 covers 12 residues. The CDR3 loop reads CSVGGAGYGYTF. The CDR3 DNA reads TGCAGCGTTGGGGGGGCCGGGTATGGCTACACCTTC.

The chain uses TRBV11-1 and TRBJ2-7, with unresolved D. The CDR3 loop spans 13 amino acids. V lost 1 base to trimming and J lost 2 bases, with 6 bases between them. Per the germline V gene, CDR1 is SGHAT and CDR2 is FQDESV (reference sequence). The CDR3 DNA is TGTGCCAGCAGCTTAGGCAGCCCCTACGAGCAGTACTTC. This sequence encodes CASSLGSPYEQYF.

This clone was counted between two and nine times. V and J are TRBV9 and TRBJ2-7; D is possibly TRBD1 (6 bases). The CDR3 totals 14 residues. The germline V and J ends were trimmed by 4 bases and 5 bases, with 16 bases remaining between them. CDR1 is SGDLS, CDR2 YYNGEE, per germline. The CDR3 protein is CASSPQGLLDEQYF. The CDR3 DNA reads TGTGCCAGCAGCCCCCAGGGGTTATTGGACGAGCAGTACTTC.

The rearrangement links TRBV6-5 to TRBJ2-6; D is perhaps TRBD1 (6 bases). CDR1 and CDR2 from the germline V gene are MNHEY and SVGAGI. The germline V and J ends were trimmed by 6 bases and 4 bases, with 13 bases remaining between them. CDR3 size: 15 residues. The chain's CDR3 is CASSKTGSGANVLTF. DNA for the CDR3: TGTGCCAGCAGCAAAACAGGGTCCGGGGCCAACGTCCTGACTTTC.

The rearrangement uses TRBV10-3 and TRBJ1-3; D call uncertain. The V end was cut by 0 bases, the J end by 1 base, with 16 bases between. Germline CDR1 is ENHRY and CDR2 is SYGVKD. The CDR3 is 18 amino acids. Here the CDR3 reads CAISESEGLLPSGNTIYF. DNA of the CDR3: TGTGCCATCAGTGAGTCGGAGGGCCTCCTCCCATCTGGAAACACCATATATTTT.

The chain couples TRBV7-2 to TRBJ2-2; D uncertain. The length of the CDR3 is 14 residues. CDR1 SGHTA and CDR2 FQGNSA come from the germline V gene. The V end lost 5 bases, the J end lost 4 bases, and 11 bases lay between the germline ends. CDR3 residues: CASSTSWGTGELFF. The CDR3 DNA reads as TGTGCCAGCAGCACTTCTTGGGGCACCGGGGAGCTGTTTTTT.

The gene calls are TRBV3-1 (or the pseudogene TRBV3-2) and TRBJ1-1; D remains ambiguous. Trimming shortened V by 3 bases and J by 5 bases, and 10 bases separated the two germline ends. Germline assignment: CDR1 LGHDT and CDR2 YNNKEL (reference sequence). This CDR3 is built from 13 residues. The CDR3 sequence is CASSQYVGTEAFF. The CDR3 nucleotides read TGTGCCAGCAGCCAGTATGTCGGAACTGAAGCTTTCTTT.

The chain uses TRBV4-2 and TRBJ1-6; 8 nucleotides line up with TRBD1. This CDR3 has 16 residues. Germline V CDR1 and CDR2: LGHNA, YNFKEQ. Losses at the gene ends were 0 bases for V and 7 bases for J; bases not matched to a gene: 5. The CDR3 sequence is CASSQDRQGHNSPLHF. DNA of the CDR3: TGTGCCAGCAGCCAAGATCGACAGGGGCACAATTCACCCCTCCACTTT.

This clone has only one observation. The chain links TRBV4-2 to TRBJ1-1, with D perhaps matching TRBD1 (5 bases). CDR3 length equals 17 residues. Germline lookup yields CDR1 LGHNA and CDR2 YNFKEQ. Trimming took 1 base from V and 1 from J, leaving 16 bases between them. The CDR3 nucleotides read TGTGCCAGCAGCCAAGGAATCAGGGACTGGGGGAACACTGAAGCTTTCTTT. Encoded protein: CASSQGIRDWGNTEAFF.

The chain joins TRBV2 to TRBJ2-1; TRBD1 might be the D (6 bases). The CDR3 contains 14 residues. Trimming took off 6 bases at V and 1 base at J, with 10 bases between the two ends. Germline lookup yields CDR1 SNHLY and CDR2 FYNNEI. The CDR3 reads CASRSGTSYNEQFF. Here the CDR3 DNA reads TGTGCCAGCAGGTCCGGGACATCCTACAATGAGCAGTTCTTC.

This chain connects TRBV12-3 or TRBV12-4 to TRBJ1-2; no clear D gene. V was pared by 2 bases and J by 4 bases, with 8 bases between. This CDR3 spans 13 amino acids. CDR3 residues: CASSLQEAYGYTF. DNA of the CDR3: TGTGCCAGCAGTTTACAGGAGGCCTATGGCTACACCTTC.

V is TRBV7-9 and J is TRBJ1-1; D call uncertain. Between the trimmed V and J ends, which lost 7 bases and 0 bases, there was a span of 12 bases. The CDR3 totals 14 residues. In germline, CDR1 is SEHNR, CDR2 FQNEAQ (reference sequence). CDR3 nucleotides: TGTGCCAGCATCCTGGGAGCCATGAACACTGAAGCTTTCTTT. It encodes CASILGAMNTEAFF.

The chain recombines TRBV4-2 with TRBJ1-5; D unclear. The germline V and J ends were trimmed by 1 base and 2 bases, with 15 bases remaining between them. CDR3 length equals 17 residues. Germline V gene lookup returns CDR1 LGHNA and CDR2 YNFKEQ. CDR3 coding DNA: TGTGCCAGCAGCCAAGTTTTCGGCCTTGGTGGCAATCAGCCCCAGCATTTT. It encodes CASSQVFGLGGNQPQHF.

V and J are TRBV3-1 (or the pseudogene TRBV3-2) and TRBJ2-7; the D gene is possibly TRBD1 (5 bases). The CDR3 has 13 residues. Germline V CDR1 and CDR2: LGHDT, YNNKEL (reference sequence). The V and J ends lost 6 bases and 6 bases respectively, with 15 bases between them. The CDR3 nucleotides are TGTGCCAGCAGTCCCACCAGGGTTAGCGAGCAGTACTTC. It codes for CASSPTRVSEQYF.